One and the same sample provided the 28 T cell receptor beta chains below, sequenced in a study of molecular identifiers for immune sequencing clone quantification (dated by TCRdb to 2017 to 2018). Libraries were made using PCR. Sequencing relied on a NextSeq 500. The public reads were reanalyzed by TCRdb: fastp trimming at Q25, MiXCR alignment, in-frame beta chains only. Here each entry gathers all rows of one CDR3 protein and keeps the most common genes and DNA. In this sample the table shows nearly 650,000 distinct CDR3 sequences, less than 30% of which occur a single time. 0.75% to 0.8% of the sample is taken by the ten largest. Sequenced input: naive CD8+ T cells from blood, with Jurkat cell RNA spiked in. The cell subset or site label of this sample denotes: FACS-sorted CD8+CD4-CCR7+CD45RA+ naive T cells. The receptors here all came from a human donor in good health. Some libraries in this study had Jurkat cell RNA spiked in.

This clonotype appeared a few times. The gene calls are TRBV6-5 and TRBJ2-3; tentative D call: TRBD2 (6 bases). The CDR3 runs to 15 residues. The V gene lost 3 bases and the J gene lost 0 bases, with 10 bases spanning the gap. Germline values: CDR1 MNHEY, CDR2 SVGAGI. As DNA, the CDR3 is TGTGCCAGCAGTTATAGGGAGGATAGCACAGATACGCAGTATTTT. This gives the protein CASSYREDSTDTQYF.

In its sample, this clonotype was seen many times. V gene TRBV5-1 combines with J gene TRBJ2-7; 14 bases line up with TRBD2. In germline, CDR1 is SGHRS, CDR2 YFSETQ. V was pared by 1 base and J by 3 bases, with 3 bases of the junction left unmatched. This CDR3 region has 16 residues. The DNA of the CDR3 is TGCGCCAGCAGCTTGCGAGGGACTAGCGGGAGCTACGAGCAGTACTTC. This codes for CASSLRGTSGSYEQYF. The variable domain in full, completed from reference TRBV5-1 and TRBJ2-7, reads KAGVTQTPRYLIKTRGQQVTLSCSPISGHRSVSWYQQTPGQGLQFLFEYFSETQRNKGNFPGRFSGRQFSNSRSEMNVSTLELGDSALYLCASSLRGTSGSYEQYFGPGTRLTVT.

The V and J genes are TRBV19 and TRBJ2-1; D call uncertain. The CDR3 is 15 residues long. The V and J ends lost 3 bases and 5 bases respectively, with 14 bases between them. The germline gives CDR1 LNHDA, CDR2 SQIVND (reference sequence). The CDR3 is CASSIFSRANNEQFF. The CDR3, as DNA: TGTGCCAGTAGTATTTTTAGCCGGGCCAACAATGAGCAGTTCTTC.

Regarding this clonotype: Being one base from a much bigger clone, this may be a read error. The chain employs TRBV20-1 and TRBJ1-5; D may be TRBD1 (5 bases). This CDR3 comprises 20 residues. Germline lookup yields CDR1 DFQATT and CDR2 SNEGSKA (reference sequence). Trimming took 5 bases from V and 6 from J, leaving 35 bases between them. The CDR3 spells CSAPAVPSMGDVALGQPQHF. Here the CDR3 DNA reads TGCAGTGCTCCTGCGGTCCCCTCAATGGGGGATGTTGCCCTCGGTCAGCCCCAGCATTTT.

This clonotype was picked up many times. The CDR3 DNA is TGCAGTGCTAGAGATCTAAGGTGGAATGAAAAACTGTTTTTT. Its protein is CSARDLRWNEKLFF. The J gene is TRBJ1-4, the V gene TRBV20-1, with D unresolved. This CDR3 region has 14 residues. Germline assignment: CDR1 DFQATT and CDR2 SNEGSKA (reference sequence). The V end was cut by 0 bases, the J end by 5 bases, with 10 bases between.

This clonotype has a count of ten or more. The rearrangement joins TRBV6-1 to TRBJ1-1; D not resolved. Germline CDR1 reads MNHNS; CDR2 reads SASEGT. V was shortened by 1 base and J by 5 bases, with 11 bases between the two germline ends. There are 14 residues in the CDR3. CDR3 in DNA: TGTGCCAGCAGTGAAGATTCACGGTGGACTGAAGCTTTCTTT. Protein: CASSEDSRWTEAFF.

On this clonotype: Just one base apart from a much larger clone, this may be a read error. The chain employs TRBV20-1 and TRBJ2-3, with D tentatively TRBD1 or TRBD2 (6 bases each). The CDR3 totals 15 residues. Germline-derived CDR1 and CDR2 are DFQATT and SNEGSKA (reference sequence). Between the trimmed V and J ends, which lost 1 base and 8 bases, there was a span of 19 bases. The CDR3 spells CSARAKGGAPGTQYF. Here the CDR3 DNA reads TGCAGTGCTAGAGCTAAGGGGGGCGCACCAGGTACGCAGTATTTT.

The gene calls are TRBV19 and TRBJ2-3; D not resolved. Germline V CDR1 and CDR2: LNHDA, SQIVND (reference sequence). The CDR3 sequence is 11 residues long. The germline V and J ends were trimmed by 5 bases and 7 bases, with 7 bases remaining between them. The CDR3 spells CASSYANTQYF. As DNA, the CDR3 is TGTGCCAGTAGTTATGCAAATACGCAGTATTTT. Filled out from reference TRBV19 and TRBJ2-3, the complete variable domain reads DGGITQSPKYLFRKEGQNVTLSCEQNLNHDAMYWYRQDPGQGLRLIYYSQIVNDFQKGDIAEGYSVSREKKESFPLTVTSAQKNPTAFYLCASSYANTQYFGPGTRLTVL.

There are many counts of this clonotype. The chain couples TRBV13 to TRBJ2-1; the D gene is possibly TRBD1 (5 bases). The V and J ends lost 2 bases and 9 bases respectively, with 14 bases between them. Germline lookup yields CDR1 PRHDT and CDR2 FYEKMQ (reference sequence). The CDR3 runs to 14 residues. CDR3 DNA: TGTGCCAGCAGCTTAATCCAGGGTCCAAGTGAGCAGTTCTTC. It yields the protein CASSLIQGPSEQFF.

This clonotype has more than one count but fewer than ten. This chain links TRBV28 with TRBJ2-7, with a tentative D call TRBD1 (6 bases). Germline CDR1 reads MDHEN; CDR2 reads SYDVKM. This CDR3 has 14 residues. Trimming stripped 4 bases from V and 5 bases from J, with 15 bases between. The CDR3 protein is CASSSYRVTDEQYF. In DNA, the CDR3 is TGTGCCAGCAGTTCCTACAGGGTAACCGACGAGCAGTACTTC.

The V call is TRBV4-3, the J call TRBJ1-1, with TRBD1 matching over 8 bases. With V trimmed by 5 bases and J by 1 base, 9 bases remained unmatched. Per the germline V gene, CDR1 is LGHNA and CDR2 is YSLEER. The CDR3 contains 16 residues. CDR3 nucleotides: TGCGCCAGCAGCTACCGAATGACAGGGGCGAACACTGAAGCTTTCTTT. Its protein product is CASSYRMTGANTEAFF.

Only a few counts were recorded for this clonotype. V is TRBV5-1 and J is TRBJ2-3; TRBD1 might be the D (5 bases). This CDR3 comprises 18 residues. The germline gives CDR1 SGHRS, CDR2 YFSETQ. Deletions cut 2 bases from V and 0 bases from J, with 19 bases between. In nucleotides, the CDR3 is TGCGCCAGCAGCTTTCCTCCACAAGGGGTTAGTAGCACAGATACGCAGTATTTT. Its translation is CASSFPPQGVSSTDTQYF.

The chain uses TRBV6-2 or TRBV6-3 and TRBJ2-1; 11 bases agree with TRBD2. The length of the CDR3 is 18 residues. Looked up from germline, CDR1 is MNHEY and CDR2 is SVGEGT. V lost 2 bases to trimming and J lost 8 bases; unmatched junction nucleotides: 14. The DNA of the CDR3 is TGTGCCAGCAGTTACACATATACTAGCGGGAGTCTGGTAGATGAGCAGTTCTTC. Translated: CASSYTYTSGSLVDEQFF.

This clonotype was counted only a few times. The chain recombines TRBV19 with TRBJ2-5; D perhaps matches TRBD1 (5 bases). Germline loops: CDR1 LNHDA, CDR2 SQIVND (reference sequence). The CDR3 length is 15 residues. V was shortened by 6 bases and J by 1 base, with 15 bases between the two germline ends. Here the CDR3 DNA reads TGTGCCAGTAGATTGGCAGGGCGCGGCCAAGAGACCCAGTACTTC. It is translated as CASRLAGRGQETQYF.

This clonotype has a count of ten or more. This chain connects TRBV29-1 to TRBJ2-2, with D uncertain. Between the trimmed V and J ends, which lost 7 bases and 5 bases, there was a span of 5 bases. CDR3 size: 10 residues. Germline V gene data show CDR1 as SQVTM and CDR2 as ANQGSEA. CDR3 region: CSAWTGELFF. The CDR3 nucleotides are TGCAGCGCGTGGACCGGGGAGCTGTTTTTT.

At least ten counts were recorded for this clonotype. The chain carries TRBV27 and TRBJ1-1; D gene uncertain. This CDR3 comprises 13 residues. The germline V and J ends were trimmed by 7 bases and 1 base, with 10 bases remaining between them. CDR1 is MNHEY and CDR2 is SMNVEV in the germline V gene (reference sequence). In DNA, the CDR3 is TGTGCCAGCAAGGTGGGGAGGAACACTGAAGCTTTCTTT. This gives the protein CASKVGRNTEAFF.

This clonotype was seen repeatedly, ten times or more. V gene TRBV9 combines with J gene TRBJ2-7, with D perhaps TRBD1 (6 bases). Trimming pared 0 bases from V and 2 bases from J, leaving 9 bases between. The CDR3 has 14 residues. Germline V gives CDR1 SGDLS, CDR2 YYNGEE. CDR3 sequence: CASSVGQAAYEQYF. CDR3 coding DNA: TGTGCCAGCAGCGTAGGACAGGCCGCCTACGAGCAGTACTTC.

This clonotype came up once. The rearrangement links TRBV19 to TRBJ2-1; a weak D match, TRBD1 (6 bases). The V and J ends lost 5 bases and 9 bases respectively, with 11 bases between them. The CDR3 spans 12 residues. CDR1 and CDR2 from the germline V gene are LNHDA and SQIVND (reference sequence). The CDR3 here is CASSQQGTEQFF. Written as DNA, the CDR3 is TGTGCCAGTAGTCAACAGGGCACTGAGCAGTTCTTC.

This clonotype has ten or more counts. The chain uses TRBV7-2 and TRBJ2-3, with 9 bases aligning to TRBD1. Germline CDR1 reads SGHTA; CDR2 reads FQGNSA. The trim removed 5 bases at V and 2 bases at J, leaving 5 bases unmatched. The CDR3 consists of 15 residues. As DNA, the CDR3 is TGTGCCAGCAGCCTCCGGGACAGGGCCACAGATACGCAGTATTTT. Translating gives CASSLRDRATDTQYF.

This clonotype was observed a handful of times. V gene TRBV6-7 combines with J gene TRBJ2-6; perhaps TRBD1 as D (8 bases). Being an ORF, TRBV6-7 has a function that is uncertain. Trimming left V 2 bases short and J 3 bases short, with 14 bases between. The CDR3 runs to 17 residues. The CDR3 DNA reads as TGTGCCAGCAGTTACGGGGGGGGACAGGATGGGGCCAACGTCCTGACTTTC. Translating gives CASSYGGGQDGANVLTF.

The chain uses TRBV4-1 and TRBJ1-5, with a weak D call TRBD1 (6 bases). Trimming removed 9 bases at V and 7 bases at J, with 16 bases between. Per germline, CDR1 MGHRA and CDR2 YSYEKL. The CDR3 loop spans 13 amino acids. Here the CDR3 reads CASPGAPGQPQHF. CDR3 nucleotide sequence: TGCGCCAGTCCGGGGGCGCCAGGGCAGCCCCAGCATTTT.

In this sample, this clonotype turned up once. This sequence joins TRBV29-1 and TRBJ2-1, with a tentative D call TRBD2 (5 bases). The CDR3 is 11 residues long. V was clipped by 7 bases and J by 10 bases, with 14 bases between them. CDR1 and CDR2 from the germline V gene are SQVTM and ANQGSEA. As DNA, the CDR3 is TGCAGCGACGAGCGACGGAGGGAGCAGTTCTTC. It encodes CSDERRREQFF.

This clonotype is a singleton in its sample. One end of the junction fails to match germline, which may point to a read error. The V gene is TRBV4-1, the J gene TRBJ1-5; tentative D call: TRBD1 (5 bases). The CDR3 totals 15 residues. Germline V gene data show CDR1 as MGHRA and CDR2 as YSYEKL. The CDR3 DNA reads TGCGCCAGCAGCCCTCGGGACCTTTCAAATCAGCCCCAGCGTTTT. As protein: CASSPRDLSNQPQRF.

The V and J genes are TRBV4-1 and TRBJ1-1; D is perhaps TRBD1 (5 bases). This CDR3 is 14 amino acids long. Germline V gives CDR1 MGHRA, CDR2 YSYEKL. The V gene lost 0 bases and the J gene lost 5 bases, with 10 bases spanning the gap. The CDR3 region has the DNA TGCGCCAGCAGCCAAGATATTCAGGGAACTGAAGCTTTCTTT. This codes for CASSQDIQGTEAFF.

The sample holds a few counts of this clonotype. V usage is TRBV30 and J usage is TRBJ2-3, with D possibly being TRBD1 (6 bases). Germline CDR1 is GTSNPN and CDR2 is SVGIG (reference sequence). The V gene lost 3 bases and the J gene lost 4 bases, with 17 bases spanning the gap. The CDR3 has 15 residues. CDR3 DNA sequence: TGTGCCTGGAGCCCCTGGGGGCAGGAGGCAGATACGCAGTATTTT. Protein product: CAWSPWGQEADTQYF.

The chain couples TRBV28 to TRBJ1-2, with TRBD1 as a possible D gene (6 bases). The CDR3 consists of 17 residues. Trimming took 2 bases from V and 4 from J, leaving 20 bases between them. CDR1 is MDHEN, CDR2 SYDVKM, per germline. This CDR3 reads CASSLETGQPPAYGYTF. The CDR3 DNA reads as TGTGCCAGCAGTTTAGAGACCGGACAGCCGCCTGCCTATGGCTACACCTTC.

This clonotype was seen a handful of times. V usage is TRBV10-3 and J usage is TRBJ2-1; unclear D gene. The CDR3 spans 15 residues. The germline CDR1 and CDR2 sequences are ENHRY and SYGVKD. Trimming removed 4 bases from V and 3 bases from J, with 13 bases in between. The CDR3: CAISVESIIYNEQFF. In nucleotides, the CDR3 is TGTGCCATCAGTGTGGAGTCCATTATCTACAATGAGCAGTTCTTC.

In its sample, this clonotype was seen a few times. The V gene is TRBV21-1, the J gene TRBJ2-7; the table's TRBD2 call for D was not verified on the DNA. TRBV21-1 is classified as a pseudogene. CDR3 size: 16 residues. The CDR3 is CASSSPNSGHSYEQYF. CDR3 coding DNA: TGTGCCAGCAGTTCACCTAATAGCGGGCATTCCTACGAGCAGTACTTC.